This TCR beta chain was identified during a study of cytomegalovirus exposure and HLA in healthy donors. The CDR3 runs 13 residues. Losses at the gene ends were 5 bases for V and 6 bases for J; bases not matched to a gene: 5. CDR1 and CDR2 (germline): SGHTA, FQGTGA. Regarding the study as a whole: Common viral pathogens seemed to be connected with several of the most significant clusters, according to a later analysis. According to reports, the classifier identified cytomegalovirus status with high specificity and sensitivity.

The PCR contained 60 Vbeta and 13 Jbeta primers. Measured with immunoSEQ multiplex PCR; TCRdb has only the in-frame clones, and not every one. The sample holds some 120,000 clones. Each donor was healthy, and each was a bone marrow donor. Note on this clone: Antigen unknown.

The genes are TRBV7-3 and TRBJ2-7, with 9 bases fitting TRBD1. The origin of this receptor is a man aged 25 to 40 in good health and CMV-seronegative. The sequenced material came from PBMCs. The CDR3 DNA reads as TGTGCCAGCAGCCCAAGACAGGGGGGCGAGCAGTACTTC. Translation: CASSPRQGGEQYF.